Included here is one TCR beta chain sequence, with context. The germline V gene has CDR1 SNHLY and CDR2 FYNNEI. Germline trimming cut 7 bases from V and 1 base from J; bases unmatched to any gene: 7. This CDR3 has 15 residues. Sequenced by immunoSEQ multiplex PCR; TCRdb stores in-frame clones only, minus some. The sample yields around 14,000 clones, 35% to 40% seen once. The data derive from a study of graft-versus-host responses after intestinal transplantation. At the level of the study: Uniformly, recipients were administered anti-thymocyte globulin induction with subsequent tacrolimus and steroids for roughly three years.

Findings of the study overall: High graft-versus-host to host-versus-graft clonal ratios were seen in allografts of patients with graft-donor T cell macrochimerism. Early post-transplant HvG declines tracked with peak circulating GvH clone levels.

Plating of approximately 200,000 CFSE-labeled responder cells was done together with approximately 200,000 irradiated, violet-dye-labeled stimulator cells. Once the reaction had ended, proliferating CFSE-low CD3+CD4+ and CD3+CD8+ responders were sorted. This clonotype was obtained from a human patient who received an intestinal transplant. The chain recombines TRBV2 with TRBJ2-7; 10 bases are shared with TRBD2. This material consisted of alloreactive CD8+ T cells from a mixed lymphocyte reaction culture, taken before intestinal transplant. Documented subset: CFSE-low proliferating T cells sorted from roughly 6-day pre-transplant mixed lymphocyte reaction (GvH or HvG direction). CDR3 loop: CASTTGTSASYEQYF. CDR3 coding DNA: TGTGCCAGCACTACCGGGACTAGCGCGTCCTACGAGCAGTACTTC. Filled out from reference TRBV2 and TRBJ2-7, the complete variable domain reads EPEVTQTPSHQVTQMGQEVILRCVPISNHLYFYWYRQILGQKVEFLVSFYNNEISEKSEIFDDQFSVERPDGSNFTLKIRSTKLEDSAMYFCASTTGTSASYEQYFGPGTRLTVT.